Sequencing of this TCR beta chain was carried out in a study of early T cells in non-severe SARS-CoV-2 infection. Turning to the study itself: Chains stayed unpaired after sequencing of bulk RNA from unsorted whole blood.

Overall study results and limits: A preference for anti-spike CD8 responses marked VDJdb matching, which missed private and CD4 specificities.

For this clonotype: Its antigen is currently unknown.

The TCR library protocol attached unique molecular identifiers to the individual cDNA molecules. TCRdb passed the 5' RACE reads through MiXCR, listing each CDR3 protein once. The sample includes roughly 51,000 distinct CDR3 sequences, roughly 8.2% of them seen just once. This CDR3 is 17 amino acids long. Germline loops: CDR1 MNHEY, CDR2 SVGEGT. V lost 7 bases and J lost 1, with 20 bases in between. This TCR was recovered from an adult who was a healthcare worker with PCR-confirmed SARS-CoV-2 infection or an uninfected control (not recorded which). J is TRBJ2-4 and V is TRBV6-2 or TRBV6-3, with D possibly TRBD2 on 6 matching bases. The sequencing here drew on whole blood, taken at baseline. The CDR3 spells CASTTVSGDSAKNIQYF. The CDR3 DNA reads TGTGCCAGCACCACCGTCTCGGGGGATTCGGCCAAAAACATTCAGTACTTC.